This TCR beta chain is from a study of CD8 T cells in Susac syndrome. Overall study: Patients with Susac syndrome had blood drawn and were at that point therapy-naive, on corticosteroids, or on intravenous immunoglobulin alone.

Findings and caveats of the study: None of the CD4+ T cell repertoires in Susac syndrome showed clonal expansion.

A quantity of roughly 0.5 to 1 ug RNA underwent reverse transcription using random hexamers. Each CDR3 protein gets one entry after TCRdb re-called the immunoSEQ multiplex PCR reads with MiXCR. The sample lists under 150,000 distinct CDR3 sequences; approximately 96% were seen once. Deletions cut 2 bases from V and 7 bases from J, with 12 bases between. Germline lookup yields CDR1 DFQATT and CDR2 SNEGSKA (reference sequence). CDR3 length equals 14 residues. The authors sequenced TCR beta from blood CD8+ and CD4+ T cells. Purification of the CD8+ and CD4+ T cells relied on negative isolation, and TEMRA cells underwent FACS enrichment. Notes on this clonotype: Its antigen is undetermined.

The J gene is TRBJ1-6, the V gene TRBV20-1; a possible D gene is TRBD1 (5 bases). Sequencing was carried out using CD4+ T cells from PBMCs. This clonotype originated in a human donor with Susac syndrome. CDR3 nucleotide sequence: TGCAGTGCTAGAAGGGACGGAGGGAATTCACCCCTCCACTTT. It yields the protein CSARRDGGNSPLHF.